A single sample gave rise to the 24 T cell receptor beta chains below, sequenced in a study of monozygotic twins with inflammatory bowel disease. From its re-call of the 5' RACE reads, TCRdb lists each CDR3 protein once, without DNA. The sample has some 100,000 distinct CDR3 sequences. Input material: blood. The receptors shown here come from a human donor with ulcerative colitis or Crohn's disease, or a healthy co-twin of an affected twin (not recorded which).

This rearrangement joins TRBV7-9 to TRBJ2-7; TCRdb picks TRBD1, but there is no DNA to check that call. CDR1 SEHNR and CDR2 FQNEAQ come from the germline V gene (reference sequence). The CDR3 is 14 amino acids. The CDR3 is CASRRDTSSYEQYF. The full variable domain, its missing parts supplied by reference TRBV7-9 and TRBJ2-7, is DTGVSQNPRHKITKRGQNVTFRCDPISEHNRLYWYRQTLGQGPEFLTYFQNEAQLEKSRLLSDRFSAERPKGSFSTLEIQRTEQGDSAMYLCASRRDTSSYEQYFGPGTRLTVT.

The V and J genes are TRBV28 and TRBJ1-1. This CDR3 contains 14 residues. Germline V CDR1 and CDR2: MDHEN, SYDVKM. The CDR3: CASNLEGMNTEAFF. The full variable domain, in which reference TRBV28 and TRBJ1-1 provide the parts outside the CDR3, is DVKVTQSSRYLVKRTGEKVFLECVQDMDHENMFWYRQDPGLGLRLIYFSYDVKMKEKGDIPEGYSVSREKKERFSLILESASTNQTSMYLCASNLEGMNTEAFFGQGTRLTVV.

The chain has TRBV14 and TRBJ1-1. Germline V CDR1 and CDR2: SGHDN, FVKESK. The CDR3 covers 15 residues. CDR3: CASSQEFGEGTEAFF.

The chain employs TRBV20-1 and TRBJ2-7; the D gene TCRdb calls, TRBD2, cannot be checked with no DNA. This CDR3 spans 13 amino acids. Germline CDR1 and CDR2: DFQATT and SNEGSKA (reference sequence). This chain's CDR3 is CSQASSGSYEQYF.

The rearrangement links TRBV7-8 to TRBJ1-5; TCRdb lists TRBD1, though no DNA is available to test this call. CDR3 length: 16 amino acids. CDR1 is SGHVS, CDR2 FQNEAQ, per germline. CDR3 loop: CASSPRGGRSNQPQHF.

The chain links TRBV28 to TRBJ1-5; TCRdb's D call of TRBD1 is untestable without DNA. Germline loops: CDR1 MDHEN, CDR2 SYDVKM. The CDR3 is 16 residues long. CDR3 region: CASSPWSLRGNQPQHF.

V and J are TRBV29-1 and TRBJ1-1; TCRdb returns TRBD1, unconfirmable since there is no DNA. Germline V CDR1 and CDR2: SQVTM, ANQGSEA. The CDR3 spans 15 residues. CDR3: CSVGTRLNRVAEAFF.

The V gene is TRBV10-3, the J gene TRBJ2-5; there is no DNA to check the TCRdb D call of TRBD2. Germline V gene lookup returns CDR1 ENHRY and CDR2 SYGVKD. The CDR3 is 15 residues long. CDR3 loop: CAIGTSGGFKETQYF.

The CDR3 is CASRPYVGGGSTGGTEAFF. The chain carries TRBV12-3 or TRBV12-4 and TRBJ1-1; the TCRdb call, TRBD1, lacks DNA for checking. The CDR3 totals 19 residues.

The chain carries TRBV4-1 and TRBJ2-5; TCRdb gives TRBD1 as the D gene, but with no DNA this cannot be confirmed. Germline CDR1 reads MGHRA; CDR2 reads YSYEKL. The CDR3 loop spans 16 amino acids. The CDR3 here is CASSKSRGTMQETQYF.

J is TRBJ1-1 and V is TRBV5-6; TCRdb gives TRBD1 as the D gene, but with no DNA this cannot be confirmed. Germline lookup yields CDR1 SGHDT and CDR2 YYEEEE. This CDR3 spans 13 amino acids. The CDR3 region is CASSFGTEAEAFF. The full variable domain, completed using reference TRBV5-6 and TRBJ1-1, is DAGVTQSPTHLIKTRGQQVTLRCSPKSGHDTVSWYQQALGQGPQFIFQYYEEEERQRGNFPDRFSGHQFPNYSSELNVNALLLGDSALYLCASSFGTEAEAFFGQGTRLTVV.

The gene calls are TRBV20-1 and TRBJ1-1. The CDR3 sequence is 14 residues long. Germline assignment: CDR1 DFQATT and CDR2 SNEGSKA (reference sequence). CDR3 loop: CSARDRRGRTEAFF.

V and J are TRBV28 and TRBJ1-2. The CDR3 loop spans 12 amino acids. Germline V lookup: CDR1 MDHEN, CDR2 SYDVKM. CDR3 loop: CASSPTNYGYTF.

This chain uses TRBV20-1 with TRBJ2-7; with no DNA, the TCRdb D assignment of TRBD1 cannot be verified. The CDR3 consists of 13 residues. Germline CDR1 DFQATT, CDR2 SNEGSKA (reference sequence). CDR3 region: CSVRDREGREQYF.

The V gene is TRBV7-8, the J gene TRBJ2-1; as DNA is missing, the TRBD1 call by TCRdb cannot be tested. The CDR3 contains 15 residues. Germline V gene sequence: CDR1 SGHVS, CDR2 FQNEAQ. Here the CDR3 reads CASRPRDRGPNEQFF.

This chain connects TRBV11-2 to TRBJ2-2. CDR3 length: 14 amino acids. The germline V gene has CDR1 SGHAT and CDR2 FQNNGV. The CDR3 sequence: CASSLDRHTGELFF.

The chain recombines TRBV11-2 with TRBJ2-4; there is no DNA to check the TCRdb D call of TRBD1. Germline V gene lookup returns CDR1 SGHAT and CDR2 FQNNGV. This CDR3 is built from 16 residues. The CDR3: CASSSRWGQAKNIQYF.

V and J are TRBV19 and TRBJ1-5; TCRdb outputs TRBD1, but without DNA this stays unchecked. This CDR3 has 16 residues. The germline V gene encodes CDR1 LNHDA and CDR2 SQIVND (reference sequence). CDR3 in amino acids: CASRSRDIPGNQPQHF.

This chain uses TRBV5-1 with TRBJ2-5. The CDR3 consists of 14 residues. The germline CDR1 and CDR2 sequences are SGHRS and YFSETQ. The chain's CDR3 is CASSLDLGQKTQYF.

The V gene is TRBV7-2, the J gene TRBJ1-4; the D call of TRBD1 rests on TCRdb alone, since no DNA is present to check it. Germline V gives CDR1 SGHTA, CDR2 FQGNSA. The CDR3 length is 14 residues. The CDR3 sequence: CASSLTAYNEKLFF.

V is TRBV18 and J is TRBJ1-5; TCRdb names TRBD1, which stays unverified in the absence of DNA. Germline V CDR1 and CDR2: KGHSH, LQKENI. The CDR3 spans 13 residues. The CDR3 sequence: CASGQASNQPQHF.

The CDR3 region is CSARGGRAGDRDTQYF. The rearrangement links TRBV20-1 to TRBJ2-3; TCRdb's assignment of TRBD2 cannot be checked, as there is no DNA. Germline-derived CDR1 and CDR2 are DFQATT and SNEGSKA (reference sequence). The CDR3 totals 16 residues.

The CDR3 sequence: CASSSDPGGGTEAFF. This chain uses TRBV6-5 with TRBJ1-1; the D gene TCRdb calls, TRBD1, cannot be checked with no DNA. The CDR3 length is 15 residues. CDR1 is MNHEY, CDR2 SVGAGI, per germline.

The chain couples TRBV29-1 to TRBJ2-1; the TCRdb call, TRBD1, lacks DNA for checking. This CDR3 spans 16 amino acids. Germline-derived CDR1 and CDR2 are SQVTM and ANQGSEA. CDR3 region: CSAIAHTGDLYNEQFF.